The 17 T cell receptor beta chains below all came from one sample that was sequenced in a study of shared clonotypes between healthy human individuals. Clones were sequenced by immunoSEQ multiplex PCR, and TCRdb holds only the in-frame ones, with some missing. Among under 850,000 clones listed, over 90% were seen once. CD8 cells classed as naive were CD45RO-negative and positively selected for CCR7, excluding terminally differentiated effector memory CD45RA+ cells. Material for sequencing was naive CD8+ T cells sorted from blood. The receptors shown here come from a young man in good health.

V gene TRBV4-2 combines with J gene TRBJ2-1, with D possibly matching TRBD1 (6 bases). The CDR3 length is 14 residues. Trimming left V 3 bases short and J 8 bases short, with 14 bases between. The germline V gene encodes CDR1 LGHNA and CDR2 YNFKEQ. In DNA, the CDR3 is TGTGCCAGCAGCCACCTACAGGGTCAGGATGAGCAGTTCTTC. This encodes CASSHLQGQDEQFF.

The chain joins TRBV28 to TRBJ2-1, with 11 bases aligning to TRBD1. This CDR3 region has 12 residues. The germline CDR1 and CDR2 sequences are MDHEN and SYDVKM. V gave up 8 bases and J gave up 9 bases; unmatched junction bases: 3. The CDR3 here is CASGDRGFEQFF. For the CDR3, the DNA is TGTGCCAGCGGGGACAGGGGGTTTGAGCAGTTCTTC.

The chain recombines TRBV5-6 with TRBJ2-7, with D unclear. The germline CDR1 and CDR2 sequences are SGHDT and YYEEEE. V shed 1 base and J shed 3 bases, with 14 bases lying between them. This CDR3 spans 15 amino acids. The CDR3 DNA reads TGTGCCAGCAGCTTGTTAATGAAGGGTGACTACGAGCAGTACTTC. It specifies CASSLLMKGDYEQYF. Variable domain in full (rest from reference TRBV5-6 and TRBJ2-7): DAGVTQSPTHLIKTRGQQVTLRCSPKSGHDTVSWYQQALGQGPQFIFQYYEEEERQRGNFPDRFSGHQFPNYSSELNVNALLLGDSALYLCASSLLMKGDYEQYFGPGTRLTVT.

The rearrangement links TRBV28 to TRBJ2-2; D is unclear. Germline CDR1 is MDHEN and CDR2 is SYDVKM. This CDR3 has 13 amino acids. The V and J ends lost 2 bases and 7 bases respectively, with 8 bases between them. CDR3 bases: TGTGCCAGCAGTTTACTGGCGTTCGGGGAGCTGTTTTTT. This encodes CASSLLAFGELFF.

For the CDR3, the DNA is TGTGCCAGCAGTCTGACCCTGACAGGGCCCACCGGGGAGCTGTTTTTT. It yields the protein CASSLTLTGPTGELFF. The rearrangement uses TRBV27 and TRBJ2-2, with 7 bases identical to TRBD1. Germline CDR1 MNHEY, CDR2 SMNVEV (reference sequence). The CDR3 is made up of 16 amino acids. The V gene end was trimmed by 5 bases and the J gene end by 4 bases; junction bases not matched to a gene: 10.

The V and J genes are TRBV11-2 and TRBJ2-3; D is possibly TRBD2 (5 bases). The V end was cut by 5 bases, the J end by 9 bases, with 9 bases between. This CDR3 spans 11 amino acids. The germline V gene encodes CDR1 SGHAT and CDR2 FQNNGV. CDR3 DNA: TGTGCCAGCAGCCTCGGGGTAACGCAGTATTTT. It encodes CASSLGVTQYF.

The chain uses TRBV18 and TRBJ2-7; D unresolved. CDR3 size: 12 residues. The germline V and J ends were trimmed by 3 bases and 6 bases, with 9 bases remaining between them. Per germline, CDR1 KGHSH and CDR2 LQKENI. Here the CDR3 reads CASSPGSIEQYF. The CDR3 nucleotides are TGTGCCAGCTCACCTGGATCAATCGAGCAGTACTTC.

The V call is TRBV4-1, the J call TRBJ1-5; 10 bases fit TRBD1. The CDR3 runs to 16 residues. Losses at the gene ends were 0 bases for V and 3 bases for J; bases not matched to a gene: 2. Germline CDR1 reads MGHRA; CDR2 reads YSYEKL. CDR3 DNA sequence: TGCGCCAGCAGCCAAGAGGGACAGGGGAACAATCAGCCCCAGCATTTT. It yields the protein CASSQEGQGNNQPQHF.

The CDR3: CASSLGSVYNEQFF. CDR3 coding DNA: TGTGCCAGCAGCCTAGGGTCCGTCTACAATGAGCAGTTCTTC. This chain joins TRBV27 and TRBJ2-1, with no clear D. This CDR3 is built from 14 residues. Germline CDR1 reads MNHEY; CDR2 reads SMNVEV (reference sequence). Trimming removed 6 bases at V and 3 bases at J, with 12 bases between.

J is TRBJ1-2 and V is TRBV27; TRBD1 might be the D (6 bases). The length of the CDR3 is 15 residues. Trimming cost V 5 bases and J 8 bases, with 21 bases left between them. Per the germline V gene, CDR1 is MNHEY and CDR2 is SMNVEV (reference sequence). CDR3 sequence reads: CASSLLGGGAKGYTF. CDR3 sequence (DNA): TGTGCCAGCAGTCTACTCGGCGGGGGCGCGAAGGGCTACACCTTC.

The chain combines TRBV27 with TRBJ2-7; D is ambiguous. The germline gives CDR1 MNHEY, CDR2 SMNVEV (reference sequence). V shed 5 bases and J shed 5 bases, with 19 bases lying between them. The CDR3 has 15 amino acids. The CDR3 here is CASSAGRYSTHEQYF. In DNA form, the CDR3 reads TGTGCCAGCAGTGCAGGACGGTACAGTACCCACGAGCAGTACTTC.

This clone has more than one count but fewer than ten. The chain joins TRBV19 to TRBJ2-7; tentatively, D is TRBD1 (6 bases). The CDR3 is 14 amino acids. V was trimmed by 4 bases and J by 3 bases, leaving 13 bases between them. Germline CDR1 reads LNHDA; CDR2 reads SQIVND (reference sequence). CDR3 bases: TGTGCCAGTAGTACGGGCCAGGGGATCTACGAGCAGTACTTC. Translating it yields CASSTGQGIYEQYF. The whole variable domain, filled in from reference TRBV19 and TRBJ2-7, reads DGGITQSPKYLFRKEGQNVTLSCEQNLNHDAMYWYRQDPGQGLRLIYYSQIVNDFQKGDIAEGYSVSREKKESFPLTVTSAQKNPTAFYLCASSTGQGIYEQYFGPGTRLTVT.

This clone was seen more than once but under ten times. The CDR3, as DNA: TGTGCCAGCAGCGATAAAAGAAGACAGGGAGGGAACACCGGGGAGCTGTTTTTT. Protein: CASSDKRRQGGNTGELFF. The chain recombines TRBV7-8 with TRBJ2-2; possibly TRBD1 for D (7 bases). The CDR3 extends over 18 amino acids. V shed 5 bases and J shed 1 base, with 20 bases lying between them. The germline CDR1 and CDR2 sequences are SGHVS and FQNEAQ.

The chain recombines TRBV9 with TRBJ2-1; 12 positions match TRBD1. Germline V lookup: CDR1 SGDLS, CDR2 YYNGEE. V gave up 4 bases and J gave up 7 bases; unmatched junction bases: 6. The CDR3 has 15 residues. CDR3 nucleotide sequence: TGTGCCAGCAGCTTCCGGGACAGGGGGCCTAATGAGCAGTTCTTC. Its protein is CASSFRDRGPNEQFF.

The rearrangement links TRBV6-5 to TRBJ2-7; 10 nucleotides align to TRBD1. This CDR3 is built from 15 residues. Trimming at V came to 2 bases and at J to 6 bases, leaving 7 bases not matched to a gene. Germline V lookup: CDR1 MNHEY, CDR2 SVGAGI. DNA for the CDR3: TGTGCCAGCAGTTACGGGGACAGGGGAGTGGGCGAGCAGTACTTC. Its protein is CASSYGDRGVGEQYF.

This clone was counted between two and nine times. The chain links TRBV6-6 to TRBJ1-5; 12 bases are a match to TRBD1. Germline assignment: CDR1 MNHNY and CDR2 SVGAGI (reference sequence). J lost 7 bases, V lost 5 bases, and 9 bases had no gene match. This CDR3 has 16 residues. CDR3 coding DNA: TGTGCCAGCAGTCCCCTGGGGACAGGGGGCGCACAGCCCCAGCATTTT. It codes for CASSPLGTGGAQPQHF.

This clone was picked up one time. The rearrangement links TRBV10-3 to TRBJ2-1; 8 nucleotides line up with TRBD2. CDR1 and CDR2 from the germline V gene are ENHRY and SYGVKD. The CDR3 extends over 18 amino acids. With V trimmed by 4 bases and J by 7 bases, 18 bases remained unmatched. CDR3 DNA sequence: TGTGCCATCAGTGGGGGGCCGGTCGGTAGCGGGGTTTGGAATGAGCAGTTCTTC. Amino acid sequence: CAISGGPVGSGVWNEQFF.